The sequence of this T cell receptor (beta chain) was determined in a study of cytomegalovirus exposure and HLA in healthy donors. PCR involved 60 Vbeta and 13 Jbeta primers. Measured with immunoSEQ multiplex PCR; TCRdb has only the in-frame clones, and not every one. The sample has 160,000 or so clones, around 78% seen once. CDR3 length: 12 amino acids. Germline CDR1 GTSNPN, CDR2 SVGIG (reference sequence). V was cut by 3 bases and J by 6 bases, with 9 bases left in between. This sequence joins TRBV30 and TRBJ1-5, with D tentatively TRBD1 (6 bases). Sequencing input: PBMCs. The sequence came from a woman aged 40 to 49 in good health and CMV-seropositive. The CDR3 loop reads CAWRQGGQPQHF. DNA of the CDR3: TGTGCCTGGAGACAGGGCGGTCAGCCCCAGCATTTT.